Listed below are T cell receptor beta chains from one sample, sequenced in a study of regulatory T cells in long-lasting Graves disease. TCRdb passed the multiplex PCR reads through MiXCR, listing each CDR3 protein once. The table has 400,000 or so distinct CDR3 sequences, about 20% seen once. The sample in question was peripheral blood mononuclear cells (PBMCs), obtained when the disease was refractory, from a patient treated with antithyroid drugs. The receptors derive from a female donor with Graves disease. The CDR3 runs from the conserved cysteine through the conserved F or W. Fields, in order: clone size, D gene, J gene, V gene, CDR3 DNA, CDR3 protein. A D gene is named only where the DNA matches it firmly. For some rows the clone size is stated as once, few or many, or as a class when expanded; others skip it.

few | TRBD1 | TRBJ1-2 | TRBV2 | TGTGCCAGCAGGGGACAGGTTAGCTACACCTTC | CASRGQVSYTF
many | . | TRBJ1-1 | TRBV28 | TGTGCCAGCAGTCTACAATTGAACACTGAAGCTTTCTTT | CASSLQLNTEAFF
. | . | TRBJ2-4 | TRBV18 | TGTGCCAGCTCACCAGACGGGGACATTCAGTACTTC | CASSPDGDIQYF
few | TRBD1 | TRBJ1-6 | TRBV20-1 | TGCAGTGCTGCCGGGACAGCAAGGGGCTATAATTCACCCCTCCACTTT | CSAAGTARGYNSPLHF
few | . | TRBJ1-5 | TRBV7-2 | TGTGCCAGCAGCCACAATGGGGCAGTTGGCAATCAGCCCCAGCATTTT | CASSHNGAVGNQPQHF
. | TRBD1 | TRBJ2-1 | TRBV28 | TGTGCCAGCAGTTTAGCTGGGACAGGGTCCAATGAGCAGTTCTTC | CASSLAGTGSNEQFF
. | . | TRBJ1-6 | TRBV19 | TGTGCCAGTAGTCCAGAGACAGCTAGGAATTCACCCCTCCACTTT | CASSPETARNSPLHF
. | . | TRBJ2-1 | TRBV19 | TGTGCCAGTAGTATAGATCCCCCCCCGCGCCACTTGGGGCAGTTCTTC | CASSIDPPPRHLGQFF
. | . | TRBJ2-5 | TRBV2 | TGTGCCAGCAGATTAGCGTCCGCGACCCAGTGCTTC | CASRLASATQCF
. | TRBD1 | TRBJ1-2 | TRBV30 | TGTGCCTGGAAGGCAGGGGGTTATGGCTACACCTTC | CAWKAGGYGYTF
. | TRBD2 | TRBJ2-5 | TRBV4-1 | TGCGCCAGCAGCCAAGTTCAAGCGGGAGTGCCCTCCGAGGCCCAGTACTTC | CASSQVQAGVPSEAQYF
. | . | TRBJ2-7 | TRBV20-1 | TGCAGTGCGAGGGGCGCATCCTACGAGCAGTACTTC | CSARGASYEQYF
few | . | TRBJ2-1 | TRBV9 | TGTGCCAGCAGCTCCCTCCCCGTCGGGGCCTCCTACAATGAGCAGTTCTTC | CASSSLPVGASYNEQFF
few | . | TRBJ1-1 | TRBV30 | TGTGCCTGGAGATCAGGGGAGGTCTCTGAAGCTTTCTTT | CAWRSGEVSEAFF
. | TRBD1 | TRBJ1-4 | TRBV6-1 | TGTGCCAGCAGCGGGACAGCAAGAACTAATGAAAAACTGTTTTTT | CASSGTARTNEKLFF
. | TRBD1 | TRBJ1-4 | TRBV5-1 | TGCGCCAGCAGCCTCGGACAGGAGGTTTGGGAAAAACTGTTTTTT | CASSLGQEVWEKLFF
few | . | TRBJ1-1 | TRBV19 | TGTGCCAGTAGTTTCCTCAGCGACACTGAAGCTTTCTTT | CASSFLSDTEAFF
many | . | TRBJ2-7 | TRBV19 | TGTGCCAGTAGTATAGCTGAGGACTACGAGCAGTACTTC | CASSIAEDYEQYF
. | TRBD1 | TRBJ2-5 | TRBV11-2 | TGTGCCAGCAGCTTAGAAGAGGCAGGGGGCGCATCGGAGACCCAGTACTTC | CASSLEEAGGASETQYF
. | . | TRBJ2-1 | TRBV19 | TGTGCCAGCCTCGGGACTCAGTATAATGAGCAGTTCTTC | CASLGTQYNEQFF
. | TRBD1 | TRBJ1-1 | TRBV25-1 | TGTGCCAGCAGTGAGAGGGACAGGGACGGCGCTGAAGCTTTCTTT | CASSERDRDGAEAFF
few | . | TRBJ1-2 | TRBV6-1 | TGTGCCAGCAGTGGGCCGGGACGCCAATTAGTGGATAACTATGGCTACACCTTC | CASSGPGRQLVDNYGYTF
few | . | TRBJ2-7 | TRBV2 | TGTGCCAGCAGTCGTTTGACGGGAAAGCAGTACTTC | CASSRLTGKQYF
many | . | TRBJ1-1 | TRBV12-3/TRBV12-4 | TGTGCCAGCAGTTTTGGGGGGTTGGTGAACACTGAAGCTTTCTTT | CASSFGGLVNTEAFF
many | TRBD2 | TRBJ2-5 | TRBV2 | TGTGCCAGCAGGGGACTACTCCAAGAGACCCAGTACTTC | CASRGLLQETQYF
few | . | TRBJ1-5 | TRBV12-3/TRBV12-4 | TGTGCCAGCAGTTTTTCAGGTTCTCAGCCCCAGCATTTT | CASSFSGSQPQHF
. | . | TRBJ1-5 | TRBV6-1 | TGTGCCAGCCGGCCAGAGGCTGGGAGTTATCATCCCCAGCATTTT | CASRPEAGSYHPQHF
. | . | TRBJ1-5 | TRBV27 | TGTGCCAGCAGAAAACAGGGTGGCCAGCCCCAGCATTTT | CASRKQGGQPQHF
few | . | TRBJ1-5 | TRBV5-6 | TGTGCCAGCAGCTTTTGGCAGAACAATCAGCCCCAGCATTTT | CASSFWQNNQPQHF
many | . | TRBJ2-7 | TRBV20-1 | TGCAGTGCTAGAGAGTCTAGCGCAGTATACGAGCAGTACTTC | CSARESSAVYEQYF
many | . | TRBJ1-1 | TRBV28 | TGTGCCAGCAGCACGGGGGGGCTGGACACTGAAGCTTTCTTT | CASSTGGLDTEAFF
. | . | TRBJ2-5 | TRBV5-1 | TGCGCCAGCAGCTTGGAGGCCGCCGGACCCCAAGAGACCCAGTACTTC | CASSLEAAGPQETQYF
. | . | TRBJ1-5 | TRBV7-2 | TGTGCCAGCAGCTTAGTAGAGGGCACAGTGTACAATCAGCCCCAGCATTTT | CASSLVEGTVYNQPQHF
. | TRBD2 | TRBJ2-1 | TRBV29-1 | TGCAGCGTATGGGGCAGCCCTACTAGCGAGAGCTCCTACAATGAGCAGTTCTTC | CSVWGSPTSESSYNEQFF
. | TRBD2 | TRBJ2-5 | TRBV5-1 | TGCGCCAGCAGCATAGGGACTAGCGGGAGTGAGACCCAGTACTTC | CASSIGTSGSETQYF
. | . | TRBJ1-5 | TRBV6-1 | TGTGCCAGCAGTGGTAGACGGGGTTACAATCAGCCCCAGCATTTT | CASSGRRGYNQPQHF
. | . | TRBJ1-1 | TRBV10-3 | TGTGCCATCAGTGAACGGGGGGGGGACACTGAAGCTTTCTTT | CAISERGGDTEAFF
many | . | TRBJ2-5 | TRBV6-1 | TGTGCCAGCAGTGCTGCCCTACAAGAGACCCAGTACTTC | CASSAALQETQYF
. | . | TRBJ1-1 | TRBV19 | TGTGCCAGTAGTCTCTCACCGAGAACTGAAGCTTTCTTT | CASSLSPRTEAFF
few | . | TRBJ2-1 | TRBV30 | TGTGCCTGGAGTGGTTTATACCAAGAGCAGTTCTTC | CAWSGLYQEQFF
many | TRBD1 | TRBJ2-5 | TRBV7-3 | TGTGCCAGCAGCCCGTCAGACAGGGGAGAGACCCAGTACTTC | CASSPSDRGETQYF
. | TRBD1 | TRBJ2-7 | TRBV7-9 | TGTGCCAGCAGCTCAGACAGGGGCTCCCCCTACGAGCAGTACTTC | CASSSDRGSPYEQYF
. | . | TRBJ2-7 | TRBV6-1 | TGTGCCAGCGGTCCAAGGTACGAGCAGTACTTC | CASGPRYEQYF
. | . | TRBJ2-1 | TRBV28 | TGTGCCAGCAGTTCTCTCGGGGGCGCGGTCGGCCGCAATGAGCAGTTCTTC | CASSSLGGAVGRNEQFF
. | . | TRBJ1-3 | TRBV7-2 | TGTGCCAGCAGCTTATCTAGGAGCTCTGGAAACACCATATATTTT | CASSLSRSSGNTIYF
. | . | TRBJ1-1 | TRBV11-2 | TGTGCCAGCAGCTCACCCTTTACAGTGAACACTGAAGCTTTCTTT | CASSSPFTVNTEAFF
. | TRBD1 | TRBJ2-7 | TRBV3-1 | TGTGCCAGCAGCCGGGACAGCGTCTACGAGCAGTACTTC | CASSRDSVYEQYF
many | . | TRBJ2-7 | TRBV19 | TGTGCCAGTAGCTTTAGCACAAGTACCGACGAGCAGTACTTC | CASSFSTSTDEQYF
. | . | TRBJ2-7 | TRBV2 | TGTGCCAGCAGTGAAGCGATCCGGGGGCCCGACGAGCAGTACTTC | CASSEAIRGPDEQYF
. | TRBD2 | TRBJ2-2 | TRBV7-3 | TGTGCCAGCAGCTTAACACTAGCGGACACCGGGGAGCTGTTTTTT | CASSLTLADTGELFF
. | . | TRBJ1-2 | TRBV5-1 | TGCGCCAGCAGCTTGGAGCCGAGTTATGGCTACACCTTC | CASSLEPSYGYTF
few | . | TRBJ1-6 | TRBV4-1 | TGCGCCAGCAGCCAATTGGTCGTCCATTCACCCCTCCACTTT | CASSQLVVHSPLHF
. | . | TRBJ1-1 | TRBV5-1 | TGCGCCAGCAGACCAGTCCTGGGGAGGGTGGACACTGAAGCTTTCTTT | CASRPVLGRVDTEAFF
many | . | TRBJ1-5 | TRBV24-1 | TGTGCCACCAGGGAGGGGAGCAATCAGCCCCAGCATTTT | CATREGSNQPQHF
many | . | TRBJ1-2 | TRBV7-2 | TGTGCCAGCAGCCCGCGGACCGTTAACTATGGCTACACCTTC | CASSPRTVNYGYTF
. | . | TRBJ1-2 | TRBV10-3 | TGTGCCATCGGTAACAACTATGGCTACACCTTC | CAIGNNYGYTF
few | . | TRBJ1-5 | TRBV7-2 | TGTGCCAGCAGCTTAGATCTTACAGCCCAGCATTTT | CASSLDLTAQHF
few | . | TRBJ1-1 | TRBV7-2 | TGTGCCAGCAGCTTAAAGGCCCCGCCCGGTACGACTGAAGCTTTCTTT | CASSLKAPPGTTEAFF
. | TRBD2 | TRBJ2-5 | TRBV3-1 | TGTGCCAGCAGCCAAGCATCTAGCGGGAGGGGGACCCAGTACTTC | CASSQASSGRGTQYF